A single sample gave rise to the 32 T cell receptor beta chains below, sequenced in a study of blood T cell repertoires in COVID-19. Sequenced by immunoSEQ multiplex PCR; TCRdb stores in-frame clones only, minus some. The sample includes under 150,000 clones, 88% of them seen just once. The sequenced sample was peripheral blood. Source of these receptors: a man in his 70s with active COVID-19.

There are a few counts of this clone. The gene calls are TRBV10-3 and TRBJ2-1, with a weak D call TRBD1 (7 bases). Trimming pared 7 bases from V and 7 bases from J, leaving 17 bases between. Germline CDR1 and CDR2: ENHRY and SYGVKD. CDR3 size: 14 residues. The CDR3 spells CAINRGNAGNEQFF. CDR3 DNA sequence: TGTGCCATCAACAGGGGAAACGCGGGGAATGAGCAGTTCTTC.

V gene TRBV7-9 combines with J gene TRBJ2-5; TRBD1 matches 7 bases. Per germline, CDR1 SEHNR and CDR2 FQNEAQ (reference sequence). CDR3 length: 15 residues. Trimming removed 5 bases from V and 0 bases from J; junction bases left unmatched: 6. This chain's CDR3 is CASSVAGGYQETQYF. DNA for the CDR3: TGTGCCAGCAGCGTGGCAGGGGGTTACCAAGAGACCCAGTACTTC. Full variable domain (missing parts from reference TRBV7-9 and TRBJ2-5): DTGVSQNPRHKITKRGQNVTFRCDPISEHNRLYWYRQTLGQGPEFLTYFQNEAQLEKSRLLSDRFSAERPKGSFSTLEIQRTEQGDSAMYLCASSVAGGYQETQYFGPGTRLLVL.

V and J are TRBV3-1 (or the pseudogene TRBV3-2) and TRBJ2-7; 7 bases match TRBD1. The CDR3 has 15 residues. The J segment lost 2 bases and the V segment lost 4 bases, leaving 8 bases of the junction unmatched. The germline V gene encodes CDR1 LGHDT and CDR2 YNNKEL (reference sequence). The CDR3: CASSLSGQVTYEQYF. The CDR3 nucleotides are TGTGCCAGCAGCCTATCCGGACAGGTGACCTACGAGCAGTACTTC.

The chain is built from TRBV28 and TRBJ1-5; maybe TRBD1 (5 bases). Germline V gives CDR1 MDHEN, CDR2 SYDVKM. CDR3 length: 12 residues. V lost 3 bases and J 7 bases, leaving 7 bases between the germline ends. This chain's CDR3 is CASSFGGQPQHF. CDR3 DNA sequence: TGTGCCAGCAGTTTTGGGGGGCAGCCCCAGCATTTT. Full variable domain (rest looked up from reference TRBV28 and TRBJ1-5): DVKVTQSSRYLVKRTGEKVFLECVQDMDHENMFWYRQDPGLGLRLIYFSYDVKMKEKGDIPEGYSVSREKKERFSLILESASTNQTSMYLCASSFGGQPQHFGDGTRLSIL.

This chain links TRBV5-1 with TRBJ1-1; 10 bases line up with TRBD1. V lost 4 bases to trimming and J lost 1 base; unmatched junction nucleotides: 4. The CDR3 has 15 residues. The germline V gene encodes CDR1 SGHRS and CDR2 YFSETQ. The CDR3 sequence is CASSDGTGANTEAFF. The CDR3 coding sequence is TGCGCCAGCAGCGATGGGACAGGGGCGAACACTGAAGCTTTCTTT.

V gene TRBV11-1 combines with J gene TRBJ2-7, with D maybe TRBD2 (6 bases). The germline CDR1 and CDR2 sequences are SGHAT and FQDESV (reference sequence). Trimming shortened V by 3 bases and J by 0 bases, and 9 bases separated the two germline ends. The CDR3 loop spans 14 amino acids. CDR3 residues: CASSFYGSSYEQYF. In DNA form, the CDR3 reads TGTGCCAGCAGCTTCTACGGGAGCTCCTACGAGCAGTACTTC.

The rearrangement links TRBV19 to TRBJ2-3; 9 bases are a match to TRBD2. Germline CDR1 reads LNHDA; CDR2 reads SQIVND (reference sequence). The junction had 8 bases not matched to a gene; V was cut back by 10 bases and J by 0 bases. There are 15 residues in the CDR3. CDR3 amino acids: CATRRLAESTDTQYF. The CDR3 nucleotides are TGTGCCACCCGGAGACTAGCGGAGAGCACAGATACGCAGTATTTT.

This chain joins TRBV15 and TRBJ1-3; D is unclear. V dropped 8 bases and J dropped 0 bases, with 14 bases sitting between them. This CDR3 has 15 residues. Germline lookup yields CDR1 LNHNV and CDR2 YYDKDF (reference sequence). CDR3 in DNA: TGTGCCACCGCCTTGGAGGTCAACTCTGGAAACACCATATATTTT. Translated: CATALEVNSGNTIYF. Full variable domain (outside the CDR3, taken from reference TRBV15 and TRBJ1-3): DAMVIQNPRYQVTQFGKPVTLSCSQTLNHNVMYWYQQKSSQAPKLLFHYYDKDFNNEADTPDNFQSRRPNTSFCFLDIRSPGLGDTAMYLCATALEVNSGNTIYFGEGSWLTVV.

The chain recombines TRBV30 with TRBJ1-2, with 8 bases matching TRBD1. J was trimmed by 8 bases and V by 2 bases; bases with no gene match: 13. The germline V gene has CDR1 GTSNPN and CDR2 SVGIG (reference sequence). This CDR3 spans 15 amino acids. The CDR3 sequence: CAWSRDRGRMGGYTF. As DNA, the CDR3 is TGTGCCTGGAGTCGCGACAGGGGCAGAATGGGCGGCTACACCTTC.

This sequence joins TRBV6-2 or TRBV6-3 and TRBJ1-1; D gene unclear. Germline CDR1 reads MNHEY; CDR2 reads SVGEGT. The CDR3 is made up of 13 amino acids. V shed 2 bases and J shed 1 base, with 5 bases lying between them. Here the CDR3 DNA reads TGTGCCAGCAGTTACCAGTCGAACACTGAAGCTTTCTTT. Translating it yields CASSYQSNTEAFF.

This sequence joins TRBV10-3 and TRBJ1-3, with 7 bases matching TRBD1. The CDR3 is made up of 16 amino acids. The ends lost 5 bases at V and 0 bases at J; junction bases unmatched: 7. Germline loops: CDR1 ENHRY, CDR2 SYGVKD. The CDR3 loop is CAISPTGPSSGNTIYF. The CDR3 DNA sequence: TGTGCCATCAGTCCGACAGGGCCCAGCTCTGGAAACACCATATATTTT.

The chain is built from TRBV20-1 and TRBJ1-1; D unresolved. The CDR3 loop spans 11 amino acids. Germline loops: CDR1 DFQATT, CDR2 SNEGSKA (reference sequence). V lost 3 bases and J 3 bases, leaving 5 bases between the germline ends. Here the CDR3 DNA reads TGCAGTGCTAGTTCGTACACTGAAGCTTTCTTT. Its translation: CSASSYTEAFF.

CDR3 in DNA: TGCGCCAGCAGCCCCTCGGCGGGTACAGATACGCAGTATTTT. It codes for CASSPSAGTDTQYF. V and J are TRBV5-1 and TRBJ2-3; tentatively, D is TRBD2 (5 bases). Trimming took 4 bases from V and 3 from J, leaving 12 bases between them. Germline CDR1 and CDR2: SGHRS and YFSETQ. CDR3 length: 14 residues. The entire variable domain, with the rest obtained from reference TRBV5-1 and TRBJ2-3, is as follows: KAGVTQTPRYLIKTRGQQVTLSCSPISGHRSVSWYQQTPGQGLQFLFEYFSETQRNKGNFPGRFSGRQFSNSRSEMNVSTLELGDSALYLCASSPSAGTDTQYFGPGTRLTVL.

This chain uses TRBV6-5 with TRBJ2-2, with 9 nucleotides matching TRBD1. The V segment lost 5 bases and the J segment 5 bases; nucleotides outside the gene matches: 6. CDR1 is MNHEY and CDR2 is SVGAGI in the germline V gene. The CDR3 is 15 amino acids. CDR3 in amino acids: CASSQRTGETGELFF. DNA for the CDR3: TGTGCCAGCAGTCAAAGGACAGGGGAAACCGGGGAGCTGTTTTTT.

This clone appeared a single time. V and J are TRBV11-2 and TRBJ2-1; 10 bases map to TRBD2. The CDR3 is made up of 17 amino acids. Germline assignment: CDR1 SGHAT and CDR2 FQNNGV. The J segment lost 6 bases and the V segment lost 6 bases, leaving 14 bases of the junction unmatched. CDR3 loop: CASSHSQLAGDSNEQFF. Here the CDR3 DNA reads TGTGCCAGCAGTCACTCCCAGCTAGCGGGAGACAGCAATGAGCAGTTCTTC.

The gene calls are TRBV3-1 (or the pseudogene TRBV3-2) and TRBJ2-1, with D tentatively TRBD1 (5 bases). CDR1 is LGHDT and CDR2 is YNNKEL in the germline V gene (reference sequence). Trimming took off 3 bases at V and 0 bases at J, with 9 bases between the two ends. The CDR3 has 15 amino acids. CDR3 residues: CASSQGPSSYNEQFF. The CDR3 DNA is TGTGCCAGCAGCCAGGGGCCGAGCTCCTACAATGAGCAGTTCTTC.

This chain links TRBV28 with TRBJ1-2; D gene unclear. This CDR3 is built from 16 residues. The germline V gene has CDR1 MDHEN and CDR2 SYDVKM. V lost 4 bases, J lost 0 bases, and 15 bases lay in between. Here the CDR3 reads CASSSWEGAANYGYTF. CDR3 DNA: TGTGCCAGCAGTTCGTGGGAGGGCGCCGCTAACTATGGCTACACCTTC.

This chain links TRBV28 with TRBJ1-5; D is undetermined. Germline CDR1 and CDR2: MDHEN and SYDVKM. V shed 6 bases and J shed 6 bases, with 15 bases lying between them. This CDR3 is built from 14 residues. The chain's CDR3 is CASSPLVVSQPQHF. CDR3 nucleotide sequence: TGTGCCAGCAGCCCTCTTGTTGTGAGTCAGCCCCAGCATTTT.

This clone came up once. Written as DNA, the CDR3 is TGTGCCAGTAGTATAGGACTAGCGGGAGTGGGAGACAATGAGCAGTTCTTC. Its translation is CASSIGLAGVGDNEQFF. The rearrangement joins TRBV19 to TRBJ2-1; 12 nucleotides agree with TRBD2. V lost 1 base, J lost 5 bases, and 6 bases stayed unmatched. CDR1 and CDR2 (germline): LNHDA, SQIVND (reference sequence). The CDR3 has 17 residues.

The rearrangement joins TRBV18 to TRBJ2-1; no clear D. The germline V gene has CDR1 KGHSH and CDR2 LQKENI. V was clipped by 3 bases and J by 4 bases, with 13 bases between them. This CDR3 contains 15 residues. The CDR3 DNA reads TGTGCCAGCTCACCTCCCACGGCGGTTTACAATGAGCAGTTCTTC. Translated: CASSPPTAVYNEQFF.

This clone was seen once. This rearrangement joins TRBV7-9 to TRBJ1-6; unclear D gene. The CDR3 has 14 amino acids. Germline assignment: CDR1 SEHNR and CDR2 FQNEAQ (reference sequence). V lost 3 bases to trimming and J lost 7 bases, with 10 bases between them. CDR3 in DNA: TGTGCCAGCAGCTTGGGCCGCGGGAATTCACCCCTCCACTTT. It is translated as CASSLGRGNSPLHF.

The chain is built from TRBV5-4 and TRBJ2-1, with TRBD2 identical over 13 bases. The V gene's germline CDR1 is SGHNT and CDR2 YYREEE (reference sequence). The V segment lost 2 bases and the J segment 4 bases; nucleotides outside the gene matches: 9. The CDR3 is 18 residues long. CDR3 loop: CASSFQTSGRSPYNEQFF. The CDR3, as DNA: TGTGCCAGCAGCTTTCAGACTAGCGGGAGGTCTCCTTACAATGAGCAGTTCTTC.

The J gene is TRBJ1-2, the V gene TRBV28; 7 bases match TRBD1. Germline assignment: CDR1 MDHEN and CDR2 SYDVKM. The CDR3 consists of 15 residues. V gave up 5 bases and J gave up 6 bases; unmatched junction bases: 12. Here the CDR3 reads CASSRIENRGDGYTF. The CDR3 DNA sequence: TGTGCCAGCAGTCGCATTGAAAACAGGGGTGATGGCTACACCTTC.

This clone occurred once. The gene calls are TRBV28 and TRBJ1-2, with TRBD1 matching over 9 bases. Germline CDR1 and CDR2: MDHEN and SYDVKM. Trimming took 3 bases from V and 8 from J; bases not matched to a gene: 4. The CDR3 is 13 residues long. The chain's CDR3 is CASSFWDREGYTF. CDR3 in DNA: TGTGCCAGCAGTTTCTGGGACAGGGAGGGCTACACCTTC.

This clone was seen a few times. The V gene is TRBV30, the J gene TRBJ1-5; possibly TRBD1 for D (5 bases). This CDR3 has 13 amino acids. Germline CDR1 is GTSNPN and CDR2 is SVGIG (reference sequence). Deletions cut 0 bases from V and 3 bases from J, with 6 bases between. In nucleotides, the CDR3 is TGTGCCTGGAGTGTAGGGGCCAATCAGCCCCAGCATTTT. Amino acids: CAWSVGANQPQHF.

This rearrangement joins TRBV7-2 to TRBJ1-1; TRBD1 is a possible D gene (6 bases). V lost 4 bases, J lost 4 bases, and 13 bases lay in between. The CDR3 covers 14 residues. Germline CDR1 is SGHTA and CDR2 is FQGNSA. CDR3 in amino acids: CASSSQGLPTEAFF. CDR3 nucleotides: TGTGCCAGCAGCTCCCAGGGGCTGCCCACTGAAGCTTTCTTT.

The chain uses TRBV5-1 and TRBJ2-7, with 7 nucleotides matching TRBD1. Germline assignment: CDR1 SGHRS and CDR2 YFSETQ. The CDR3 contains 15 residues. Unmatched junction bases numbered 6, after V lost 0 bases and J lost 3 bases. The CDR3 spells CASSLEVGGGYEQYF. The CDR3 nucleotides read TGCGCCAGCAGCTTGGAGGTAGGGGGCGGCTACGAGCAGTACTTC.

This CDR3 reads CASRQGPSSNQPQHF. Here the CDR3 DNA reads TGCGCCAGCCGCCAGGGTCCCTCTAGCAATCAGCCCCAGCATTTT. The chain is built from TRBV5-1 and TRBJ1-5, with D perhaps TRBD1 (5 bases). Trimming left V 7 bases short and J 0 bases short, with 14 bases between. The CDR3 has 15 residues. CDR1 and CDR2 from the germline V gene are SGHRS and YFSETQ.

The chain links TRBV19 to TRBJ2-7; TRBD2 agrees at 12 bases. This CDR3 comprises 15 residues. Germline-derived CDR1 and CDR2 are LNHDA and SQIVND (reference sequence). The ends lost 3 bases at V and 2 bases at J; junction bases unmatched: 2. DNA for the CDR3: TGTGCCAGTAGTATCCGGACTAGCGGGGCCTACGAGCAGTACTTC. Protein product: CASSIRTSGAYEQYF.

The chain uses TRBV27 and TRBJ2-7; TRBD1 aligns across 7 bases. This CDR3 region has 13 residues. The germline gives CDR1 MNHEY, CDR2 SMNVEV (reference sequence). V trimming: 8 bases; J trimming: 2 bases; junction bases outside the gene matches: 6. In DNA, the CDR3 is TGTGCCAGCGGGGCAGGGGGAACCTACGAGCAGTACTTC. Translating it yields CASGAGGTYEQYF.

This chain uses TRBV6-5 with TRBJ2-4; possibly TRBD1 for D (8 bases). V shed 6 bases and J shed 8 bases, with 20 bases lying between them. CDR1 and CDR2 from the germline V gene are MNHEY and SVGAGI. This CDR3 has 15 residues. Written as DNA, the CDR3 is TGTGCCAGCAGCGTTGACAGGGGAGGGTTGGACATTCAGTACTTC. It is translated as CASSVDRGGLDIQYF.

The chain carries TRBV5-4 and TRBJ2-3, with 16 nucleotides matching TRBD2. CDR1 is SGHNT, CDR2 YYREEE, per germline (reference sequence). The ends lost 4 bases at V and 3 bases at J; junction bases unmatched: 5. This CDR3 has 17 amino acids. For the CDR3, the DNA is TGTGCCAGCAGCCAAGGGACTAGCGGGAGGGTTACAGATACGCAGTATTTT. Translating gives CASSQGTSGRVTDTQYF.